A selection of T cell receptor beta chains follows, all from one sample in a study of blood T cell repertoires in COVID-19. Using immunoSEQ multiplex PCR, the repertoire was profiled, and TCRdb retains in-frame clones only, with some absent. The repertoire has just under 65,000 clones, around three quarters of them found once; the top ten carry approximately 5.3%. Sequencing input: peripheral blood. The origin of the receptors is a human donor in a cohort sampled during active COVID-19. CDR3s include the opening cysteine and the closing phenylalanine or tryptophan. The D gene is left open where the match is weak. Clone sizes are given selectively: once, few, many, or a class where the clone is expanded.

CDR3: CASSLAGDTGELFF
DNA: TGTGCCAGCAGCCTAGCGGGGGACACCGGGGAGCTGTTTTTT
D: TRBD2
J: TRBJ2-2
size: .
V: TRBV11-3

CDR3: CTSSQDRGGSPLHF
DNA: TGCACCAGCAGCCAAGATCGGGGGGGTTCACCCCTCCACTTT
D: .
J: TRBJ1-6
size: .
V: TRBV1

CDR3: CASSQDFSSGNEQFF
DNA: TGTGCCAGCAGCCAAGATTTCTCCAGCGGAAATGAGCAGTTCTTC
D: .
J: TRBJ2-1
size: .
V: TRBV3-1/TRBV3-2

CDR3: CASSPKTDGETQYF
DNA: TGTGCCAGCTCACCGAAGACAGACGGGGAGACCCAGTACTTC
D: .
J: TRBJ2-5
size: .
V: TRBV18

CDR3: CASSGGTGLNTEAFF
DNA: TGCGCCAGCAGCGGGGGGACAGGCTTGAACACTGAAGCTTTCTTT
D: TRBD1
J: TRBJ1-1
size: .
V: TRBV5-1

CDR3: CASSLEGSNTEAFF
DNA: TGCGCCAGCAGCTTGGAGGGGTCGAACACTGAAGCTTTCTTT
D: .
J: TRBJ1-1
size: .
V: TRBV5-1

CDR3: CAWSLRAGNDEQYF
DNA: TGTGCCTGGAGTCTCAGGGCGGGGAACGACGAGCAGTACTTC
D: .
J: TRBJ2-7
size: medium-sized
V: TRBV30

CDR3: CASSEWGTTYEQYF
DNA: TGTGCCAGCAGTGAATGGGGGACAACCTACGAGCAGTACTTC
D: .
J: TRBJ2-7
size: .
V: TRBV6-1

CDR3: CASSYGRGGHNEQFF
DNA: TGTGCCAGCAGTTACGGGCGGGGGGGCCACAATGAGCAGTTCTTC
D: TRBD2
J: TRBJ2-1
size: .
V: TRBV6-5

CDR3: CASSLEGGKAFF
DNA: TGTGCCAGCAGCTTAGAAGGCGGGAAAGCTTTCTTT
D: .
J: TRBJ1-1
size: .
V: TRBV11-2

CDR3: CAWNEAGVKYF
DNA: TGTGCCTGGAACGAGGCGGGGGTTAAGTACTTC
D: TRBD2
J: TRBJ2-7
size: .
V: TRBV30

CDR3: CASSQGIASGGISRGGLQFF
DNA: TGTGCCAGCAGCCAAGGTATTGCTAGCGGGGGCATATCCCGGGGCGGGCTGCAGTTCTTC
D: TRBD2
J: TRBJ2-1
size: .
V: TRBV3-1/TRBV3-2

CDR3: CASSLGTSGAQETQYF
DNA: TGCGCCAGCAGCCTTGGGACTAGCGGGGCCCAAGAGACCCAGTACTTC
D: TRBD2
J: TRBJ2-5
size: .
V: TRBV5-1

CDR3: CASSASGGSDTQYF
DNA: TGTGCCAGCAGTGCTAGCGGGGGGTCCGATACGCAGTATTTT
D: TRBD2
J: TRBJ2-3
size: few
V: TRBV25-1

CDR3: CASSSGNYGYTF
DNA: TGTGCCAGCAGTTCGGGGAACTATGGCTACACCTTC
D: .
J: TRBJ1-2
size: .
V: TRBV6-6